This note documents a single TCR beta chain sequence. The data are from a study of blood T cell repertoires in COVID-19. Per the original data handling: Reference gene primer amplification gave nucleated cell count estimates. This table comes from immunoSEQ multiplex PCR, and its TCRdb copy is limited to in-frame clones, with some not included. The DNA was the basis for D and trimming; V, J and clone size are from that table. The sample carries fewer than 200,000 clones, roughly 88% recorded once. Germline CDR1 and CDR2: MNHEY and SVGEGT. V was cut by 2 bases and J by 6 bases, with 15 bases left in between. The CDR3 sequence is 15 residues long.

The V call is TRBV6-2 or TRBV6-3, the J call TRBJ2-3, with no clear D. The sample was PBMCs or T cells enriched from blood (not recorded which). The clonotype comes from a woman aged 18-29 years who had recovered from COVID-19. CDR3 residues: CASSYLSSQSDTQYF. CDR3 nucleotides: TGTGCCAGCAGTTACCTCTCCTCCCAGTCGGATACGCAGTATTTT.